These 29 T cell receptor beta chains originate from one sample sequenced in a study of CD8 T cells in ankylosing spondylitis. TCRdb called the 5' RACE reads again in MiXCR, with one record for every CDR3 protein. Of 200,000 to 250,000 distinct CDR3 sequences listed, under 12% are singletons. Sample: blood, either unsorted or a sorted T cell fraction (not recorded which). These receptors came from a male donor with ankylosing spondylitis or in good health (not recorded which).

This clonotype was found many times. The rearrangement links TRBV7-2 to TRBJ2-3; D gene unclear. Trimming took off 1 base at V and 6 bases at J, with 8 bases between the two ends. This CDR3 contains 13 residues. Germline V gene sequence: CDR1 SGHTA, CDR2 FQGNSA. The CDR3: CASSLEIVDTQYF. Here the CDR3 DNA reads TGTGCCAGCAGCTTAGAGATTGTCGATACGCAGTATTTT.

The table lists this clonotype with a few counts. J is TRBJ2-4 and V is TRBV20-1; 8 bases align to TRBD2. Germline V CDR1 and CDR2: DFQATT, SNEGSKA (reference sequence). Trimming removed 6 bases from V and 6 bases from J; junction bases left unmatched: 13. The CDR3 loop spans 15 amino acids. For the CDR3, the DNA is TGCAGTGCGACACTGACTTTGAGCGGGGGAAACATTCAGTACTTC. Translating gives CSATLTLSGGNIQYF.

Note on this clonotype: The CDR3 carries no conserved terminal phenylalanine or tryptophan, so it likely arises from a read error. The limits of the CDR3 on the DNA are not certain, so only TCRdb's listed CDR3 is given. The rearrangement joins TRBV9 to TRBJ1-6; the table gives TRBD1 as D, unverified against the DNA. Germline CDR1 reads SGDLS; CDR2 reads YYNGEE. The CDR3 contains 10 residues when both ends are counted. CDR3 residues: CASSMTLQGD.

This clonotype has at least ten counts. The rearrangement joins TRBV20-1 to TRBJ2-2; unclear D gene. With 3 bases removed from V and 0 bases from J, the gap between germline ends came to 8 bases. In germline, CDR1 is DFQATT, CDR2 SNEGSKA (reference sequence). This CDR3 has 14 residues. The DNA of the CDR3 is TGCAGTGCTAGTCCCGGTTCGAACACCGGGGAGCTGTTTTTT. It is translated as CSASPGSNTGELFF.

Ten or more counts support this clonotype. V and J are TRBV20-1 and TRBJ2-3; the match to TRBD2 covers 12 bases. The germline gives CDR1 DFQATT, CDR2 SNEGSKA (reference sequence). V was clipped by 3 bases and J by 6 bases; unmatched bases: 13. This CDR3 contains 17 residues. This CDR3 is CSASLRLAGAPRDTQYF. In DNA form, the CDR3 reads TGCAGTGCTAGCCTAAGACTAGCGGGGGCCCCGCGGGATACGCAGTATTTT.

This clonotype was observed at least ten times. V gene TRBV5-1 combines with J gene TRBJ2-6; TRBD2 is a possible D gene (5 bases). Trimming cost V 2 bases and J 2 bases, with 8 bases left between them. The CDR3 spans 15 residues. Germline CDR1 is SGHRS and CDR2 is YFSETQ. CDR3 loop: CASSLSGTGANVLTF. CDR3 DNA sequence: TGCGCCAGCAGCTTATCCGGGACTGGGGCCAACGTCCTGACTTTC.

This clonotype was picked up many times. V is TRBV12-3 or TRBV12-4 and J is TRBJ2-3, with D perhaps TRBD1 or TRBD2 (5 bases each). Trimming left V 4 bases short and J 3 bases short, with 17 bases between. This CDR3 has 16 amino acids. CDR3 DNA sequence: TGTGCCAGCAGTTCCCTTAGGGACGGGCTTACAGATACGCAGTATTTT. Amino acid sequence: CASSSLRDGLTDTQYF.

This clonotype occurred many times. The chain recombines TRBV12-3 or TRBV12-4 with TRBJ1-5; perhaps TRBD1 as D (6 bases). V was clipped by 2 bases and J by 6 bases, with 14 bases between them. The CDR3 is made up of 15 amino acids. CDR3 region: CASSLSAGAGQPQHF. CDR3 nucleotide sequence: TGTGCCAGCAGTTTATCAGCAGGGGCGGGTCAGCCCCAGCATTTT.

This clonotype was counted between two and nine times. This chain links TRBV6-1 with TRBJ1-2; possible D gene TRBD1, 5 bases. The germline V gene has CDR1 MNHNS and CDR2 SASEGT. V gave up 5 bases and J gave up 10 bases, with 17 bases separating them. CDR3 length: 13 amino acids. CDR3 nucleotide sequence: TGTGCCAGCAGTCTTAGTAGCAGGGACTTCTACACCTTC. As protein: CASSLSSRDFYTF.

This clonotype was seen a handful of times. V usage is TRBV6-5 and J usage is TRBJ1-2, with D possibly TRBD1 on 5 matching bases. The CDR3 is 14 amino acids. Germline V lookup: CDR1 MNHEY, CDR2 SVGAGI. V lost 4 bases, J lost 6 bases, and 15 bases lay in between. This CDR3 is CASSSGRKSDGYTF. The CDR3 bases are TGTGCCAGCAGTTCGGGACGGAAGAGTGATGGCTACACCTTC.

Many counts were recorded for this clonotype. The chain recombines TRBV5-6 with TRBJ2-2; 8 bases align to TRBD1. This CDR3 region has 15 residues. V lost 4 bases and J lost 3; bases outside the gene matches: 5. Germline CDR1 and CDR2: SGHDT and YYEEEE. The CDR3 spells CASSPGTGDTGELFF. DNA for the CDR3: TGTGCCAGCAGCCCCGGGACAGGAGACACCGGGGAGCTGTTTTTT.

At least ten counts were recorded for this clonotype. The rearrangement uses TRBV12-3 or TRBV12-4 and TRBJ1-4, with D unclear. V was shortened by 6 bases and J by 6 bases, with 11 bases between the two germline ends. The CDR3 contains 13 residues. CDR3 loop: CASRTLTHEKLFF. DNA for the CDR3: TGTGCCAGCAGGACCCTCACCCATGAAAAACTGTTTTTT.

In its sample, this clonotype was seen many times. This chain connects TRBV11-2 to TRBJ2-7, with a possible D match to TRBD1 (6 bases). V was pared by 5 bases and J by 4 bases, with 18 bases between. The CDR3 extends over 15 amino acids. Germline CDR1 and CDR2: SGHAT and FQNNGV. CDR3: CASSPRPGQLYEQYF. CDR3 DNA: TGTGCCAGCAGCCCACGACCGGGACAACTATACGAGCAGTACTTC.

This clonotype came up many times. The V and J genes are TRBV25-1 and TRBJ1-1, with no clear D. Germline V CDR1 and CDR2: MGHDK, SYGVNS. There are 15 residues in the CDR3. Deletions cut 0 bases from V and 1 base from J, with 9 bases between. The CDR3 loop is CASSEYIDQNTEAFF. The CDR3 DNA reads TGTGCCAGCAGTGAATATATTGACCAGAACACTGAAGCTTTCTTT. The whole variable domain, filled in from reference TRBV25-1 and TRBJ1-1, reads EADIYQTPRYLVIGTGKKITLECSQTMGHDKMYWYQQDPGMELHLIHYSYGVNSTEKGDLSSESTVSRIRTEHFPLTLESARPSHTSQYLCASSEYIDQNTEAFFGQGTRLTVV.

The table lists this clonotype with many counts. This rearrangement joins TRBV5-5 to TRBJ2-3, with 15 bases matching TRBD2. Trimming took 5 bases from V and 0 from J; bases not matched to a gene: 7. There are 18 residues in the CDR3. Germline CDR1 SGHKS, CDR2 YYEKEE (reference sequence). CDR3 DNA: TGTGCCAGCAGTTTTCCCGGGACTAGCGGGGGGAGCACAGATACGCAGTATTTT. Encoded protein: CASSFPGTSGGSTDTQYF.

This sequence joins TRBV5-1 and TRBJ2-7; 10 positions agree with TRBD1. There are 16 residues in the CDR3. Trimming took 4 bases from V and 6 from J; bases not matched to a gene: 13. Germline loops: CDR1 SGHRS, CDR2 YFSETQ. CDR3 sequence reads: CASSLQGTGDYSEQYF. In DNA, the CDR3 is TGCGCCAGCAGCCTCCAAGGGACAGGGGACTATTCCGAGCAGTACTTC.

A few counts support this clonotype. V is TRBV18 and J is TRBJ1-5; TRBD1 agrees at 7 bases. This CDR3 is built from 16 residues. Trimming took 5 bases from V and 4 from J; bases not matched to a gene: 11. The germline V gene has CDR1 KGHSH and CDR2 LQKENI. CDR3 bases: TGTGCCAGCTCATCGAAACAGGGGCTTGGGAATCAGCCCCAGCATTTT. The encoded protein is CASSSKQGLGNQPQHF.

This clonotype was seen many times. The chain links TRBV6-2 or TRBV6-3 to TRBJ2-7; D remains unclear. Trimming took 6 bases from V and 3 from J, leaving 6 bases between them. This CDR3 spans 11 amino acids. Germline CDR1 MNHEY, CDR2 SVGEGT. CDR3 DNA sequence: TGTGCCAGCAGGTACATCTACGAGCAGTACTTC. It translates to CASRYIYEQYF.

This chain connects TRBV5-1 to TRBJ1-1; D might be TRBD1 (6 bases). The germline CDR1 and CDR2 sequences are SGHRS and YFSETQ. The CDR3 has 14 residues. Trimming stripped 4 bases from V and 2 bases from J, with 12 bases between. The CDR3 region is CASSMGTLNTEAFF. DNA of the CDR3: TGCGCCAGCAGCATGGGGACACTCAACACTGAAGCTTTCTTT.

This clonotype turned up a few times. V is TRBV30 and J is TRBJ2-2, with D hard to call. Germline CDR1 and CDR2: GTSNPN and SVGIG (reference sequence). The CDR3 loop spans 12 amino acids. Trimming removed 4 bases at V and 0 bases at J, with 3 bases between. CDR3 residues: CAWIANTGELFF. CDR3 sequence (DNA): TGTGCCTGGATCGCGAACACCGGGGAGCTGTTTTTT.

This clonotype has at least ten counts. The chain is built from TRBV29-1 and TRBJ1-1, with D unresolved. Germline V gene data show CDR1 as SQVTM and CDR2 as ANQGSEA. The V end was cut by 4 bases, the J end by 0 bases, with 9 bases between. The CDR3 contains 13 residues. The CDR3 loop is CSVVRQMNTEAFF. DNA of the CDR3: TGCAGCGTTGTTCGGCAGATGAACACTGAAGCTTTCTTT.

This clonotype was counted between two and nine times. The chain links TRBV28 to TRBJ2-2, with 13 bases matching TRBD2. Trimming removed 5 bases from V and 6 bases from J; junction bases left unmatched: 6. Looked up from germline, CDR1 is MDHEN and CDR2 is SYDVKM. This CDR3 spans 16 amino acids. The CDR3 nucleotides read TGTGCCAGCAGTACCCCGGGACTAGCGGGGCCCGGGGAGCTGTTTTTT. This encodes CASSTPGLAGPGELFF. The full variable domain, in which reference TRBV28 and TRBJ2-2 provide the parts outside the CDR3, is DVKVTQSSRYLVKRTGEKVFLECVQDMDHENMFWYRQDPGLGLRLIYFSYDVKMKEKGDIPEGYSVSREKKERFSLILESASTNQTSMYLCASSTPGLAGPGELFFGEGSRLTVL.

The table lists this clonotype with many counts. The chain's CDR3 is CASRPDRVGTEAFF. In DNA, the CDR3 is TGTGCCAGCAGGCCAGACAGGGTGGGGACTGAAGCTTTCTTT. The gene calls are TRBV12-3 or TRBV12-4 and TRBJ1-1; 7 nucleotides align to TRBD1. The CDR3 extends over 14 amino acids. The trim removed 6 bases at V and 5 bases at J, leaving 9 bases unmatched.

The rearrangement uses TRBV27 and TRBJ2-5; 7 bases are shared with TRBD2. The CDR3 sequence is 13 residues long. CDR1 is MNHEY, CDR2 SMNVEV, per germline (reference sequence). V lost 10 bases and J lost 1; bases outside the gene matches: 6. This CDR3 reads CATHPGGQETQYF. Here the CDR3 DNA reads TGTGCCACTCACCCGGGGGGCCAAGAGACCCAGTACTTC.

On this clonotype: A much larger clone sits a single nucleotide away, making a read error possible. The CDR3 carries no conserved terminal phenylalanine or tryptophan, so it likely arises from a read error. This chain uses TRBV7-2 with TRBJ2-5; 7 positions match TRBD2. From germline, CDR1 is SGHTA and CDR2 FQGNSA. V dropped 1 base and J dropped 2; count of bases not matched to a gene: 7. The CDR3 contains 16 residues. The CDR3 coding sequence is TGTGCCAGCAGCTTAGAGACCGGGGGGTTTCAAGAGACCCAGTACTCC. This gives the protein CASSLETGGFQETQYS.

The rearrangement links TRBV11-2 to TRBJ1-1; TRBD1 aligns across 7 bases. V trimming: 1 base; J trimming: 0 bases; junction bases outside the gene matches: 5. Germline values: CDR1 SGHAT, CDR2 FQNNGV. This CDR3 region has 16 residues. CDR3 protein: CASSLVGGQLNTEAFF. CDR3 DNA: TGTGCCAGCAGCTTAGTGGGGGGACAGTTGAACACTGAAGCTTTCTTT.

This clonotype was counted many times. V gene TRBV5-6 combines with J gene TRBJ2-5; D unresolved. The CDR3 spans 14 residues. Trimming stripped 0 bases from V and 4 bases from J, with 10 bases between. CDR1 and CDR2 (germline): SGHDT, YYEEEE. CDR3: CASSLGRRSETQYF. Written as DNA, the CDR3 is TGTGCCAGCAGCTTGGGTCGGCGATCAGAGACCCAGTACTTC.

This clonotype has only a few counts. The CDR3 DNA reads as TGCGCCAGCAGCTTGGCCCCAAATGGGGACACTGAAGCTTTCTTT. Residues: CASSLAPNGDTEAFF. V is TRBV5-1 and J is TRBJ1-1, with D uncertain. CDR1 and CDR2 from the germline V gene are SGHRS and YFSETQ. The CDR3 covers 15 residues. The V gene lost 0 bases and the J gene lost 3 bases, with 12 bases spanning the gap.

This clonotype was observed many times. This sequence joins TRBV27 and TRBJ1-5, with 7 bases fitting TRBD1. The CDR3 runs 15 residues. Germline CDR1 MNHEY, CDR2 SMNVEV (reference sequence). The junction had 10 bases not matched to a gene; V was cut back by 4 bases and J by 7 bases. The CDR3: CASSSGTAADQPQHF. As DNA, the CDR3 is TGTGCCAGCAGTTCCGGGACAGCGGCGGACCAGCCCCAGCATTTT.